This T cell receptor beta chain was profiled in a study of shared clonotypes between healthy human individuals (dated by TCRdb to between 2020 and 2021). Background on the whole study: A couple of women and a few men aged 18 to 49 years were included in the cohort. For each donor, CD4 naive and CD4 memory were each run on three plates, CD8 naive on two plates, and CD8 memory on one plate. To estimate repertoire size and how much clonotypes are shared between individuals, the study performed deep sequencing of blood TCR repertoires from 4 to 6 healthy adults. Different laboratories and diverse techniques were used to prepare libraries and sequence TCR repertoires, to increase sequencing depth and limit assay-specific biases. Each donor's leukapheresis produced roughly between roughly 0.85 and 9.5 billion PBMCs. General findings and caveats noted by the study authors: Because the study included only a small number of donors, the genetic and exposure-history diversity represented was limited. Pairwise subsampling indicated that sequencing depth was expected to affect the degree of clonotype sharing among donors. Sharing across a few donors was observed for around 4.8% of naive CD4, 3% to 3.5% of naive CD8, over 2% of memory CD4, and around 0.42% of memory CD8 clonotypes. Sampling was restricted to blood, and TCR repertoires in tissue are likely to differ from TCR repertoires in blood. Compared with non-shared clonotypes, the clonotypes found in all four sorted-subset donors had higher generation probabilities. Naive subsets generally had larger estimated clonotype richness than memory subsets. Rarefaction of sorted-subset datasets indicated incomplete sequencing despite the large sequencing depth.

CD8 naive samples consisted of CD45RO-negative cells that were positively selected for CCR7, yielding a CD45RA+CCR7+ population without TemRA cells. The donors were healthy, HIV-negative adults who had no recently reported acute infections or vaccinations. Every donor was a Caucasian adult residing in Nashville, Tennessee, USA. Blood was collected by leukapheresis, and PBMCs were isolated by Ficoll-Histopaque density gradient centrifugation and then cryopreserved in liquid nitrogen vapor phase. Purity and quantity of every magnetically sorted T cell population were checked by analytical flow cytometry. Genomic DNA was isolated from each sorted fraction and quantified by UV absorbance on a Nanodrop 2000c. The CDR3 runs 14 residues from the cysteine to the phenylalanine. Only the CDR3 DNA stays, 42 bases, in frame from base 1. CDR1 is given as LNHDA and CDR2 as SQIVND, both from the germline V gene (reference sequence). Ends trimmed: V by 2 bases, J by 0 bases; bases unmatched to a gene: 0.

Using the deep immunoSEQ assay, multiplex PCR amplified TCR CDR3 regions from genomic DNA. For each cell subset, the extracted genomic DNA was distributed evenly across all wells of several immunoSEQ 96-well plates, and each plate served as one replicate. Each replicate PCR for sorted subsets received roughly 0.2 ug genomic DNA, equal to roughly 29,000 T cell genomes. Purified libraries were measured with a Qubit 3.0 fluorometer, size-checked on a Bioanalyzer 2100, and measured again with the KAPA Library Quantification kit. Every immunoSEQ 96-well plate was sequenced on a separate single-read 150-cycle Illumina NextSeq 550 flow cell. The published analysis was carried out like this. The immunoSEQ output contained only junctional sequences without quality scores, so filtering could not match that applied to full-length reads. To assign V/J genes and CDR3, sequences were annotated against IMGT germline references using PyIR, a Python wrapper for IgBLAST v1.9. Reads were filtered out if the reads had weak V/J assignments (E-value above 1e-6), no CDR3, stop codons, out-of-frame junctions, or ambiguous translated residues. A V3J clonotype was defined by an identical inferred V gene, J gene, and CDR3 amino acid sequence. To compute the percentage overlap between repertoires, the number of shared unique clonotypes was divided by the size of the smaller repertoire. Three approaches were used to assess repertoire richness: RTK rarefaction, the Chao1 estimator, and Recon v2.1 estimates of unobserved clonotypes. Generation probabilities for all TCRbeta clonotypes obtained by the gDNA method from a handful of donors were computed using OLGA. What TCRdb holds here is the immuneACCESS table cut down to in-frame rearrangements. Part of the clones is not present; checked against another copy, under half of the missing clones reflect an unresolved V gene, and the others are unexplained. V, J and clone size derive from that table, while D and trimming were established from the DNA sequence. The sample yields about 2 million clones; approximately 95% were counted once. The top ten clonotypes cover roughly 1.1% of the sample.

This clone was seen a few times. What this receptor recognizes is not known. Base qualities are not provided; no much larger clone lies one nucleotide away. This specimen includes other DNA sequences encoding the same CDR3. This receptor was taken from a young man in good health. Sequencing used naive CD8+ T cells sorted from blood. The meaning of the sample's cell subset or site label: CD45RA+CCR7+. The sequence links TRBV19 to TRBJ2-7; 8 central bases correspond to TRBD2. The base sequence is TGTGCCAGTAGTATAAGCGGGAGCTCCTACGAGCAGTACTTC. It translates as CASSISGSSYEQYF.